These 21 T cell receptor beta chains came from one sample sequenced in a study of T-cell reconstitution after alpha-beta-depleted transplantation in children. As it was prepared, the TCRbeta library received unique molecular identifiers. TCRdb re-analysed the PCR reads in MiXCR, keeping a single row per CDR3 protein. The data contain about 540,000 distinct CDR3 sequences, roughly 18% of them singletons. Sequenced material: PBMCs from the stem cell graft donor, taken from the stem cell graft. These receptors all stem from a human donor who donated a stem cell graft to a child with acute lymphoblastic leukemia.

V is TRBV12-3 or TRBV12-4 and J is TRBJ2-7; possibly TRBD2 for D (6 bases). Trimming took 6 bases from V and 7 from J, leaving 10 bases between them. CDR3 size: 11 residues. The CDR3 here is CASSHGGEQYF. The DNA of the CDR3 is TGTGCCAGCAGCCACGGAGGGGAGCAGTACTTC.

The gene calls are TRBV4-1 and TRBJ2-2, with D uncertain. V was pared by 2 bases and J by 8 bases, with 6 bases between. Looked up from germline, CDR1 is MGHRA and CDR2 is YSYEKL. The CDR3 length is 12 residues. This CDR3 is CASSQSEGELFF. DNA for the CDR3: TGCGCCAGCAGCCAATCGGAGGGGGAGCTGTTTTTT.

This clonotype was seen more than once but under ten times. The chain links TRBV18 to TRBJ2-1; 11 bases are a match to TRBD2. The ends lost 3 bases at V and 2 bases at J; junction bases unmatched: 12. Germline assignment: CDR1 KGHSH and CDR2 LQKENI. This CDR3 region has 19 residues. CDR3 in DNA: TGTGCCAGCTCACCCCGACTAGCGGGACCTACAATAACCTACAATGAGCAGTTCTTC. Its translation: CASSPRLAGPTITYNEQFF.

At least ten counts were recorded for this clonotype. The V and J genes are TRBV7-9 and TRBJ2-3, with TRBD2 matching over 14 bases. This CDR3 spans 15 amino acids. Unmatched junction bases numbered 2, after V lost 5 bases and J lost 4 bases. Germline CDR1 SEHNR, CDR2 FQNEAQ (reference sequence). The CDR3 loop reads CASSPGLAGADTQYF. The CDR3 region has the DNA TGTGCCAGCAGCCCGGGACTAGCGGGAGCAGATACGCAGTATTTT. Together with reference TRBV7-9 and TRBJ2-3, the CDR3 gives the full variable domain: DTGVSQNPRHKITKRGQNVTFRCDPISEHNRLYWYRQTLGQGPEFLTYFQNEAQLEKSRLLSDRFSAERPKGSFSTLEIQRTEQGDSAMYLCASSPGLAGADTQYFGPGTRLTVL.

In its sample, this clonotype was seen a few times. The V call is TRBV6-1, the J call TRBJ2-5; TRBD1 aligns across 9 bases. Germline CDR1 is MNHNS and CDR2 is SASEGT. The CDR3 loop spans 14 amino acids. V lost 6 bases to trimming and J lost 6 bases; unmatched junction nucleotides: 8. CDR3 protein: CASSSGTGMKTQYF. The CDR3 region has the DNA TGTGCCAGCAGCTCCGGGACAGGGATGAAGACCCAGTACTTC.

The CDR3 DNA is TGTGCCAGCAGCGACTGGACAGGAGGAAACACCATATATTTT. Translation gives CASSDWTGGNTIYF. The chain is built from TRBV9 and TRBJ1-3; 7 bases agree with TRBD1. CDR3 size: 14 residues. Germline-derived CDR1 and CDR2 are SGDLS and YYNGEE. The junction had 4 bases not matched to a gene; V was cut back by 3 bases and J by 4 bases. Based on the CDR3 plus reference TRBV9 and TRBJ1-3, the full variable domain is DSGVTQTPKHLITATGQRVTLRCSPRSGDLSVYWYQQSLDQGLQFLIQYYNGEERAKGNILERFSAQQFPDLHSELNLSSLELGDSALYFCASSDWTGGNTIYFGEGSWLTVV.

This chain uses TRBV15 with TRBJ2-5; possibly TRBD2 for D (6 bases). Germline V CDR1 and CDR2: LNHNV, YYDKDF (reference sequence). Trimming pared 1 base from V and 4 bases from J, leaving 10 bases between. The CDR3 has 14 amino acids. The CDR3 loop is CATSRGGDGETQYF. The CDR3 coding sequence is TGTGCCACCAGCAGAGGGGGGGACGGAGAGACCCAGTACTTC.

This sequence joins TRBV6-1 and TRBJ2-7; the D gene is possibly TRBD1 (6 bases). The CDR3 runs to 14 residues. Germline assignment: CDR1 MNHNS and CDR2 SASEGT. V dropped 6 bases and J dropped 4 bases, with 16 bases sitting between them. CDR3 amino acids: CASSPSGVRYEQYF. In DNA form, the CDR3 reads TGTGCCAGCAGCCCATCAGGGGTTAGGTACGAGCAGTACTTC.

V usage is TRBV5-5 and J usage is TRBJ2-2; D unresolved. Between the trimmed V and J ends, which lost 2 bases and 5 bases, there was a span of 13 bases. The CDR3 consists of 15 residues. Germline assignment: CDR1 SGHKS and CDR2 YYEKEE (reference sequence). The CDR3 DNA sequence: TGTGCCAGCAGCTTTCGAGCCGACGGGACCGGGGAGCTGTTTTTT. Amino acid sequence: CASSFRADGTGELFF.

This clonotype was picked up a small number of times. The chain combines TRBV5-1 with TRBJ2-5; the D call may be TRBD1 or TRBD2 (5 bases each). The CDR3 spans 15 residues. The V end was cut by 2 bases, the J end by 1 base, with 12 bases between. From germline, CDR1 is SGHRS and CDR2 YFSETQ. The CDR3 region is CASSLLDGAQETQYF. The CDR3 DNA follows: TGCGCCAGCAGCTTATTGGACGGGGCCCAAGAGACCCAGTACTTC.

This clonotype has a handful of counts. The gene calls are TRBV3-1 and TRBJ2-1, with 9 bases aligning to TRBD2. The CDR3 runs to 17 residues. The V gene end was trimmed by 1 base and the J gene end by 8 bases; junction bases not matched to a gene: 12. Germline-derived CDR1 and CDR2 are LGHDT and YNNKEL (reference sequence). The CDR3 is CASSQAQGLAGFHEQFF. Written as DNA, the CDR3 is TGTGCCAGCAGCCAAGCTCAGGGGCTAGCGGGATTCCATGAGCAGTTCTTC.

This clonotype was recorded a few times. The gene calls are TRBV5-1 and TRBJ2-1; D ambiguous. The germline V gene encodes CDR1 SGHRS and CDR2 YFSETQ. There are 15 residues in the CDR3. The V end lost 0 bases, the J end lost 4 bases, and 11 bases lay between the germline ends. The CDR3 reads CASSLALPTYNEQFF. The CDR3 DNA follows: TGCGCCAGCAGCTTGGCGCTGCCTACTTACAATGAGCAGTTCTTC.

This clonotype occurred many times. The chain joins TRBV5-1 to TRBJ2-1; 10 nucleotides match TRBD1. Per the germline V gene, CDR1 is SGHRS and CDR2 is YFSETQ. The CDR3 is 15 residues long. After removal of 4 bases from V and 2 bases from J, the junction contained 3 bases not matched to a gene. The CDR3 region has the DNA TGCGCCAGCAGCAAGGGACAGGGGACCTACAATGAGCAGTTCTTC. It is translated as CASSKGQGTYNEQFF. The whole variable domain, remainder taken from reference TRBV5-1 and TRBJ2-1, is KAGVTQTPRYLIKTRGQQVTLSCSPISGHRSVSWYQQTPGQGLQFLFEYFSETQRNKGNFPGRFSGRQFSNSRSEMNVSTLELGDSALYLCASSKGQGTYNEQFFGPGTRLTVL.

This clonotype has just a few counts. DNA for the CDR3: TGTGCCAGCAGCCGGACCGGTGGGGGTAGCACAGATACGCAGTATTTT. It encodes CASSRTGGGSTDTQYF. The chain is built from TRBV7-9 and TRBJ2-3; D possibly matches TRBD1 or TRBD2 (5 bases each). There are 16 residues in the CDR3. With 5 bases removed from V and 0 bases from J, the gap between germline ends came to 15 bases. Germline values: CDR1 SEHNR, CDR2 FQNEAQ (reference sequence). Using reference TRBV7-9 and TRBJ2-3 for the parts outside the CDR3, the full variable domain is DTGVSQNPRHKITKRGQNVTFRCDPISEHNRLYWYRQTLGQGPEFLTYFQNEAQLEKSRLLSDRFSAERPKGSFSTLEIQRTEQGDSAMYLCASSRTGGGSTDTQYFGPGTRLTVL.

In DNA form, the CDR3 reads TGTGCCAGCAGCTTAGACTTGGGCTACCGAAACACCATATATTTT. This encodes CASSLDLGYRNTIYF. The V and J genes are TRBV11-2 and TRBJ1-3; D ambiguous. Germline V lookup: CDR1 SGHAT, CDR2 FQNNGV. The CDR3 is 15 residues long. V was trimmed by 0 bases and J by 5 bases, leaving 11 bases between them.

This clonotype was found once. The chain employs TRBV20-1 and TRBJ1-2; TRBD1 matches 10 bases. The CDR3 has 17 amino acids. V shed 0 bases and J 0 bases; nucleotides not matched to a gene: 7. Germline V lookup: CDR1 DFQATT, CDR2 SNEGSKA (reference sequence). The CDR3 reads CSAREMGQGTANYGYTF. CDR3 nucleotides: TGCAGTGCTAGAGAGATGGGACAGGGGACTGCTAACTATGGCTACACCTTC.

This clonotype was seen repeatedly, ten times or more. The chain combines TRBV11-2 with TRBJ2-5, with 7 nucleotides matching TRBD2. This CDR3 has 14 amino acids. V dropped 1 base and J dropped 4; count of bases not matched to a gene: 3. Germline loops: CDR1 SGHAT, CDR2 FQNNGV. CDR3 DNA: TGTGCCAGCAGCTTAGTTGGACTAGTAGAGACCCAGTACTTC. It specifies CASSLVGLVETQYF.

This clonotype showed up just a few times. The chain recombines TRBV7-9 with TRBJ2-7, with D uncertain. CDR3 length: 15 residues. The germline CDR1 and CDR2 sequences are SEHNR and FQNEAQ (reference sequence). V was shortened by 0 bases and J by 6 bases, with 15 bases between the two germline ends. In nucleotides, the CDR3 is TGTGCCAGCAGCTTAGCCGCTTCTGGTTCCGGCGAGCAGTACTTC. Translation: CASSLAASGSGEQYF.

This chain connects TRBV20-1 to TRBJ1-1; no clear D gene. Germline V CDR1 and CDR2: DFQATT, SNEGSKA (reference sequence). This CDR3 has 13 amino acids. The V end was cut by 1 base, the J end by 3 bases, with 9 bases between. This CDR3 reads CSARVGSYTEAFF. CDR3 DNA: TGCAGTGCTAGAGTCGGATCCTACACTGAAGCTTTCTTT.

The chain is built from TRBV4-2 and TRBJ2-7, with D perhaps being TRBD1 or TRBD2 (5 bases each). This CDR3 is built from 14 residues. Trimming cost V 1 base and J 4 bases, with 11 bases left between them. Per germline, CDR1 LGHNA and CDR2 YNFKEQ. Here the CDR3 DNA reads TGTGCCAGCAGCCAAGGTGAGGGGCGGTACGAGCAGTACTTC. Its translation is CASSQGEGRYEQYF.

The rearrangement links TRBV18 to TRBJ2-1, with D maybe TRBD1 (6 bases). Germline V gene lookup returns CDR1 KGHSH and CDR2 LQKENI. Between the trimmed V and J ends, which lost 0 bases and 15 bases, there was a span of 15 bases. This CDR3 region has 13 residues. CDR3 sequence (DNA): TGTGCCAGCTCACCACCGGCGGACAGCTCGCTGTTCTTC. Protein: CASSPPADSSLFF.